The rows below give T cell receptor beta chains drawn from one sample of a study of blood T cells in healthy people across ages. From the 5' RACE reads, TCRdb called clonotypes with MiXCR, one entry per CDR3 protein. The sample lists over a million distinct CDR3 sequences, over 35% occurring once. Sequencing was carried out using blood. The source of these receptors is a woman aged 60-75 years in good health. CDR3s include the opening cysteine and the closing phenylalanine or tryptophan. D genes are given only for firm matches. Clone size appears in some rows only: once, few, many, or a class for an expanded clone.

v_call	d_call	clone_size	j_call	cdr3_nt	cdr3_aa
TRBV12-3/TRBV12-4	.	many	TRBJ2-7	TGTGCCAGCAGTACCAGGGTTTACGAGCAGTACTTC	CASSTRVYEQYF
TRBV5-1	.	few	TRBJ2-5	TGCGCCAGCAGCTTGGAGTACCAGAGAGAGACCCAGTACTTC	CASSLEYQRETQYF
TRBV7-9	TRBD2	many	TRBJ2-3	TGTGCCAGCAGCTTAGCGGGAGGGCCGATAGATACGCAGTATTTT	CASSLAGGPIDTQYF
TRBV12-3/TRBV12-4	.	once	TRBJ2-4	TGTGCCAGCAGTTTACGGACAGTGTCCTACGAGCTGTACTTC	CASSLRTVSYELYF
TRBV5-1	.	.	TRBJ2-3	TGCGCCAGCTCGGCGGTCGACGGGGGCACAGATACGCAGTATTTT	CASSAVDGGTDTQYF
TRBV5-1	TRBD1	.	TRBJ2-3	TGCGCCAGCGGCCCGGGTTTTGGGACAGGCACAGATACGCAGTATTTT	CASGPGFGTGTDTQYF
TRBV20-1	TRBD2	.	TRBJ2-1	TGCAGTGCTAGATCCGGGACTAGACAGTTCTTC	CSARSGTRQFF
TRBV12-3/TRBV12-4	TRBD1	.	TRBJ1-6	TGTGCCAGCAGCGGACAGGGAGTTTCACCCCTCCACTTT	CASSGQGVSPLHF
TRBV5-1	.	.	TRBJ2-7	TGCGCCAGCAGCTCAGGACCCGCTAGCTCCTACGAGCAGTACTTC	CASSSGPASSYEQYF
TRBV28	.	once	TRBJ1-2	TGTGCCAGCAGTTTATCGGCCGGGGGTCTTTTCAATGGCTACACCTTC	CASSLSAGGLFNGYTF
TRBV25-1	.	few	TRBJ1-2	TGTGCCAGCAGTGAAGGTGGGGCGGTTAACTATGGCTACACCTTC	CASSEGGAVNYGYTF
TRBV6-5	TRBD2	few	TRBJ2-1	TGCGCCAGCAGCTACACAAGCGGGAACTCCTACAATGAGCAGTTCTTC	CASSYTSGNSYNEQFF
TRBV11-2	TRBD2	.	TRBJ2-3	TGTGCCAGCAGCTGGACTAGCGGGCGTACAGATACGCAGTATTTT	CASSWTSGRTDTQYF
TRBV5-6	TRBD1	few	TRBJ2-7	TGTGCCAGCAGCCAACTGACAGGGCCAAACTACGAGCAGTACTTC	CASSQLTGPNYEQYF
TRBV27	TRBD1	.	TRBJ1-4	TGTGCCAGCAGTTTGACAGGGGGCTCCCATGCAACTAATGAAAAACTGTTTTTT	CASSLTGGSHATNEKLFF
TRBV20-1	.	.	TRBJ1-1	TGCAGTGCTAGAAGAGGGGACGGCACTGAAGCTTTCTTT	CSARRGDGTEAFF
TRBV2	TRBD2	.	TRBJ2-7	TGTGCCAGCGCGGGAGGGACCTACGAGCAGTACTTC	CASAGGTYEQYF
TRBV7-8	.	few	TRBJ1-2	TGTGCCAGCAGCTTAGCGGTTAGGAACTATGGCTACACCTTC	CASSLAVRNYGYTF
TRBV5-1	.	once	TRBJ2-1	TGCGCCAGCAGCGAAAAGTCGGGACTCAACTACAATGAGCAGTTCTTC	CASSEKSGLNYNEQFF
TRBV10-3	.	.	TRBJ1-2	TGTGCCATCAGTGAGGAGACTGGGGGCGGCTACACCTTC	CAISEETGGGYTF
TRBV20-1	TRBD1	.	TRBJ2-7	TGCAGTGCGAACCCGCGGACAGGGGTGGGCGAGCAGTACTTC	CSANPRTGVGEQYF
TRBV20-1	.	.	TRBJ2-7	TGCAGTGCGAGGCGGACCTCCTACGAGCAGTACTTC	CSARRTSYEQYF
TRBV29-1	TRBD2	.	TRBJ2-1	TGCAGCGTTGAAGAACTAGCGGGGAGATACAATGAGCAGTTCTTC	CSVEELAGRYNEQFF
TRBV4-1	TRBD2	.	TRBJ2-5	TGCGCCAGCAGCCCCCCGACTAGCGGGAGTATAAGCGAGACCCAGTACTTC	CASSPPTSGSISETQYF
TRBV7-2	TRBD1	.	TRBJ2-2	TGTGCCAGCAGCCTTAACAGGGGGCCGAACACCGGGGAGCTGTTTTTT	CASSLNRGPNTGELFF
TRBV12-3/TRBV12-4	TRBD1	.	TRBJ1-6	TGTGCCAGCAGGGGGGCAGGGGGCAAGTCCTATAATTCACCCCTCCACTTT	CASRGAGGKSYNSPLHF
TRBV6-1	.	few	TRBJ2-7	TGTGCCAGCAGTGAAAAGACTAACCTCTACGAGCAGTACTTC	CASSEKTNLYEQYF
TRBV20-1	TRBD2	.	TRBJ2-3	TGCAGTGCCGTCAACAAACTAGCGGGCACAGATACGCAGTATTTT	CSAVNKLAGTDTQYF
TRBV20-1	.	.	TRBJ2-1	TGCAGTGCTAGAGTCATAGCTAGCCGGATTTACAATGAGCAGTTCTTC	CSARVIASRIYNEQFF
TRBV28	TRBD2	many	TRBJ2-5	TGTGCCAGTCTAGCGGGAGGCCCTCGGGAGACCCAGTACTTC	CASLAGGPRETQYF
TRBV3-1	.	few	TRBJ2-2	TGTGCCAGCAGCCAAGTACAGGGCACCGGGGAGCTGTTTTTT	CASSQVQGTGELFF
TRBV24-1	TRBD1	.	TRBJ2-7	TGTGCCACCAGTGATTCGGGACAGGGGGCAAAGCAGTACTTC	CATSDSGQGAKQYF
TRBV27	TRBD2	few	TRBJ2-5	TGTGCCAGCAGTATTGGACTAGCGGGGGAGACCCAGTACTTC	CASSIGLAGETQYF
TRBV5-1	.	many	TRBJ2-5	TGCGCCAGCAGCTTGGCGGGGGCTAACCGACAAGAGACCCAGTACTTC	CASSLAGANRQETQYF
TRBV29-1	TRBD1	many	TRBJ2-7	TGCAGCGTTGATGGGGACAGCTCCTACGAGCAGTACTTC	CSVDGDSSYEQYF
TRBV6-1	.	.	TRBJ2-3	TGTGCCAGCAGTGAAGCTAGGGGACACGAGAGGTCAGATACGCAGTATTTT	CASSEARGHERSDTQYF
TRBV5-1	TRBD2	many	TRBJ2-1	TGCGCCAGCAGCTTAGGACTAGCATACAATGAGCAGTTCTTC	CASSLGLAYNEQFF
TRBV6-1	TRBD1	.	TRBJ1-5	TGTGCCAGCAGTGCCTACAGGGGGGAAGGCAATCAGCCCCAGCATTTT	CASSAYRGEGNQPQHF
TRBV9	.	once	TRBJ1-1	TGTGCCAGCAGCGGCACAGCGTCGAACACTGAAGCTTTCTTT	CASSGTASNTEAFF
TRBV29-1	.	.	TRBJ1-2	TGCAGCGTCGAGCTCACAGGTCGGGGCTACACCTTC	CSVELTGRGYTF
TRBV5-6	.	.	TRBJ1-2	TGTGCCAGCAGCTTGGGACAGGCTTTTAACTATGGCTACACCTTC	CASSLGQAFNYGYTF
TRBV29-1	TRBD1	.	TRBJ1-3	TGCAGCGTTGAAGGTGGGACAGGGTTATATGGAAACACCATATATTTT	CSVEGGTGLYGNTIYF
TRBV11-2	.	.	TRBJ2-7	TGTGCCAGCAACTCTTACCGGTCGGACGAGCAGTACTTC	CASNSYRSDEQYF
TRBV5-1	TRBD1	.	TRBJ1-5	TGCGCCAGCAGCCCGACAGGGCGACAGCCCCAGCATTTT	CASSPTGRQPQHF
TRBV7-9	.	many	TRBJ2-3	TGTGCCAGCACCAACACAGATACGCAGTATTTT	CASTNTDTQYF
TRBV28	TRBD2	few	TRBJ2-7	TGTGCCAGCAGTTACTCGATCTCCGCCGGGACTAGGTCCTACGAGCAGTACTTC	CASSYSISAGTRSYEQYF
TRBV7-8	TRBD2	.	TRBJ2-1	TGTGCCAGCAGCTTAAGGCGGGGAGGGTCCAGCGGCTATGAGCAGTTCTTC	CASSLRRGGSSGYEQFF
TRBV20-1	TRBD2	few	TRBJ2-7	TGCAGTGCGAACCCTGGTGAGGTAGCGGGAGCCTACGAGCAGTACTTC	CSANPGEVAGAYEQYF
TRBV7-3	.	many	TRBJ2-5	TGTGCCAGCAGCAGACAAGTGCAAGAGACCCAGTACTTC	CASSRQVQETQYF
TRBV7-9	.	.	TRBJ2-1	TGTGCCAGCAGCTTCAGGGGTATCGATGAGCAGTTCTTC	CASSFRGIDEQFF
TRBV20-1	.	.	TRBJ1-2	TGCAGTGCCCCGGGAGCGGTCGGCTACACCTTC	CSAPGAVGYTF
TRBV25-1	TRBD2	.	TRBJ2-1	TGTGTCAGCAGTGAGACTAGCCTCATACCGTTCTTC	CVSSETSLIPFF
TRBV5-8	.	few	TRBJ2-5	TGTGCCAGCAGCTTGTTTAAGCAGTACTTC	CASSLFKQYF
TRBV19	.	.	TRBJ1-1	TGTGCCAGTAGTATAAACCCGGGGACTGAAGCTTTCTTT	CASSINPGTEAFF